This TCR beta chain was sequenced in a study of blood T cell repertoires in COVID-19. Study-level information: Some COVID-19 samples were acute and others convalescent; all came from the United States, Italy and Spain. PBMCs, B-cell-depleted T cells, or T cells were the source of the cDNA or gDNA that made up the material.

The germline gives CDR1 LNHDA, CDR2 SQIVND (reference sequence). There are 15 residues in the CDR3. Between the trimmed V and J ends, which lost 6 bases and 4 bases, there was a span of 18 bases. Only in-frame clones appear in the TCRdb table, and some are missing; sequencing was by immunoSEQ multiplex PCR. Here the sample spans 400,000 or so clones, 90% being singletons. V and J are TRBV19 and TRBJ1-2, with a possible D match to TRBD1 (6 bases). The sequence was collected from a man aged 18 to 30 who had recovered from COVID-19. The sequenced material came from PBMCs or T cells enriched from blood (not recorded which). The CDR3 region has the DNA TGTGCCAGTAGCCAAGAAGAGGGACACACCTATGGCTACACCTTC. It encodes CASSQEEGHTYGYTF.